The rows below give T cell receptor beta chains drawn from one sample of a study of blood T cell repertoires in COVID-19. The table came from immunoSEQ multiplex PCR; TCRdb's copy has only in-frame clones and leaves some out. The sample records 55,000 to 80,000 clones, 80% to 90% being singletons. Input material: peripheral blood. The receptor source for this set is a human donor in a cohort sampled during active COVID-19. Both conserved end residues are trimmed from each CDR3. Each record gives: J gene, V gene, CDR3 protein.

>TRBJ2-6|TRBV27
ASSIYSSGANVLT
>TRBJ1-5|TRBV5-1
ASSLMGASNQPQH
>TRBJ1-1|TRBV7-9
ASSPGTYNTEAF
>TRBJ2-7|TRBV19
ASSPGQAYEQY
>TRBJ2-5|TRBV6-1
ASSEPQRSQETQY
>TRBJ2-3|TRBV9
ASRPLGQGTDTQY
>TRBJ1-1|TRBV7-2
ASSPRGGNTEAF
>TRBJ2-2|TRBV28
ASSSLGQGGTGELF
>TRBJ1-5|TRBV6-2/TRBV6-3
ASSPRGGLSNQPQH
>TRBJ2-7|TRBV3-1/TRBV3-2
ASSPRDTGEQY
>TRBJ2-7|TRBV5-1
ASSLSSGQASEQY
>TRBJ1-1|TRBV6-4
ATTTRENTEAF
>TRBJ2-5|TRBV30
AWSGAGVDGTQY
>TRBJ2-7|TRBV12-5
ASGLGTGRSYEQY
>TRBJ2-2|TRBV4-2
ASGGSLAETTGELF
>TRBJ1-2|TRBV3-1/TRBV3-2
ASSQRQGGEGGYT
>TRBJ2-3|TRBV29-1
SVGLFTDTQY
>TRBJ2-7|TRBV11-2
ASSLAGSYEQY
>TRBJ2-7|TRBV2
ASSEQGISYEQY
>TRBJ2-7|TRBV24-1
ATSDCTGVLTYEQY
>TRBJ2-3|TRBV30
AWSVAGTDTQY
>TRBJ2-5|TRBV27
ASRTGRETQY
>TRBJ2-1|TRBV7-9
ASSLSAGKNEQF
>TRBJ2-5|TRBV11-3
ASSSPASRDRGPETQY
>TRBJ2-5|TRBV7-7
ASSGTSGNTVTQY
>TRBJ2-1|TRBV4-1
ASSQARSREKF
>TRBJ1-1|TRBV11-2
ASDLGWGATEAF
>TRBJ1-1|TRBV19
ASSAAGVNTEAF
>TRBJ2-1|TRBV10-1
ASSESGPHNEQF
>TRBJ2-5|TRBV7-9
ASSSGGGGVETQY
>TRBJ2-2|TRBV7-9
ASSPLGGGRTGELF
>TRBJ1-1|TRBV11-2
ASSSIKNTGRVSTEAF
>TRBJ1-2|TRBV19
ASSTSDPPQGNGYT
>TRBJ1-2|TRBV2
ASSVSVSYGYT
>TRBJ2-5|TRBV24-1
ATSDPPLETQY
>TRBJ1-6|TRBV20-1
SAGHGLNH
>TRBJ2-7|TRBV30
AWIPAGQNYEQY
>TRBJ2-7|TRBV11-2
ASSLGTASSYEQY
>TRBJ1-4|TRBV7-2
ASRTTGTGSEKLF
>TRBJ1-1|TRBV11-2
ASSLDRQGLGAF
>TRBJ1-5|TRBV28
ASSPGNQPQH
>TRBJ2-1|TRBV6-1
ASSEPAENYYNEQF
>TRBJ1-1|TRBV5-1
ASRSGPMAGGVDTEAF
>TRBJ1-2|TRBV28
ASPRGGGLYGYT